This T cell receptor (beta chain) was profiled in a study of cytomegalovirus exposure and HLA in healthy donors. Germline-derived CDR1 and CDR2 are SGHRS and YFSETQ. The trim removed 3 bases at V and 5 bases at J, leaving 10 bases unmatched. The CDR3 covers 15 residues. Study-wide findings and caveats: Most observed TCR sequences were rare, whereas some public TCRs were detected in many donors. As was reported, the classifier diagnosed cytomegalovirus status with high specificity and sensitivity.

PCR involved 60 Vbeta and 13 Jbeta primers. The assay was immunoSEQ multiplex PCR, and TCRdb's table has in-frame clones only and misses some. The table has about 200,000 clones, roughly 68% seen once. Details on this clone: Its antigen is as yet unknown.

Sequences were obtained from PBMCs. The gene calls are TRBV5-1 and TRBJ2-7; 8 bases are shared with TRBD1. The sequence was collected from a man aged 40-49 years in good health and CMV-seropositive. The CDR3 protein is CASSWWAGGLNEQYF. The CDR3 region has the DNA TGCGCCAGCAGCTGGTGGGCAGGGGGCCTCAACGAGCAGTACTTC.